This record looks at one T cell receptor beta chain sequence and its context. The data stem from a study of T-cell reconstitution after alpha-beta-depleted transplantation in children. A TCRbeta library incorporating unique molecular identifiers was prepared. Each CDR3 protein is one row after TCRdb ran MiXCR on the PCR reads. This sample has about 500,000 distinct CDR3 sequences, with about 30% found just once. The germline V gene encodes CDR1 MNHEY and CDR2 SVGEGT. The CDR3 has 16 amino acids. Trimming removed 6 bases at V and 3 bases at J, with 21 bases between. The V call is TRBV6-2 or TRBV6-3, the J call TRBJ2-7; no clear D gene. The receptor comes from a human donor who donated a stem cell graft to a child with aplastic anemia. The specimen comprised PBMCs from the stem cell graft donor, sampled from the stem cell graft. DNA for the CDR3: TGTGCCAGCAGCGACCTCCTCCTCAGAGGCCACTACGAGCAGTACTTC. Amino acid sequence: CASSDLLLRGHYEQYF.